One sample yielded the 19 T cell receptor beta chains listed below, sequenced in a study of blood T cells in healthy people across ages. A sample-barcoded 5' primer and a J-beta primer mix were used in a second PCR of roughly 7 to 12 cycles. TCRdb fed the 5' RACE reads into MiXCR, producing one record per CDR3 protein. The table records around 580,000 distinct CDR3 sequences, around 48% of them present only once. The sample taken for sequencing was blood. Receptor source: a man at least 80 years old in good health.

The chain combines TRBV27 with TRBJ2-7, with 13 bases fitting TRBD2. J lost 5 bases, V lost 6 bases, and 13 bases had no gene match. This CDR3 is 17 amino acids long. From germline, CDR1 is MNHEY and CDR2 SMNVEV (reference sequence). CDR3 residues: CASSTSTSGGSRDEQYF. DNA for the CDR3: TGTGCCAGCAGCACCTCGACTAGCGGGGGGAGTCGAGACGAGCAGTACTTC.

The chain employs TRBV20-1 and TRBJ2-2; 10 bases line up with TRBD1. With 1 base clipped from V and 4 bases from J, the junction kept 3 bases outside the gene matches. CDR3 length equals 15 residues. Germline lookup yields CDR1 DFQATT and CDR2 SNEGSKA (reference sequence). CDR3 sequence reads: CSARVGTGVTGELFF. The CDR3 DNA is TGCAGTGCTAGAGTGGGGACAGGGGTCACCGGGGAGCTGTTTTTT.

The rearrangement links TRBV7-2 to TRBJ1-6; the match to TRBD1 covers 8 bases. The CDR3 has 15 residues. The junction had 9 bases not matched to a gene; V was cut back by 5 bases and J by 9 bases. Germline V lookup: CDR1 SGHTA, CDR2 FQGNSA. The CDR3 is CASSPQGAQGSPLHF. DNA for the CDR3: TGTGCCAGCAGCCCGCAGGGGGCGCAGGGTTCACCCCTCCACTTT.

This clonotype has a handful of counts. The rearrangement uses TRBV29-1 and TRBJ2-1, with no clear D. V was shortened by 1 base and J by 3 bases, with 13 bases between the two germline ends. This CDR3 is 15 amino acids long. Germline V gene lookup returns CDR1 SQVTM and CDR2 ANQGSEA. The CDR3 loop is CSVEGFEYYYNEQFF. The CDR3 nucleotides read TGCAGCGTTGAAGGTTTTGAGTATTACTACAATGAGCAGTTCTTC.

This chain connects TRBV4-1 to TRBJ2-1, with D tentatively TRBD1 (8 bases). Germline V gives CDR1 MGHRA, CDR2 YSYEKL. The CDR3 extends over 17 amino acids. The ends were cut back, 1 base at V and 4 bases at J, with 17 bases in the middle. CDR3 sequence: CASSQGHGQGGYNEQFF. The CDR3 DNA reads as TGCGCCAGCAGCCAAGGTCACGGACAGGGAGGGTACAATGAGCAGTTCTTC.

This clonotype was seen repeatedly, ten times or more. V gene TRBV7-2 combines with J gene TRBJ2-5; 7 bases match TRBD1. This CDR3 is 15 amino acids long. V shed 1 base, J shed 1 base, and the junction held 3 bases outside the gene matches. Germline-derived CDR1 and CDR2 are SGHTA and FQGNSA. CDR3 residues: CASSLVRGPQETQYF. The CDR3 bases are TGTGCCAGCAGCTTAGTAAGGGGGCCCCAAGAGACCCAGTACTTC.

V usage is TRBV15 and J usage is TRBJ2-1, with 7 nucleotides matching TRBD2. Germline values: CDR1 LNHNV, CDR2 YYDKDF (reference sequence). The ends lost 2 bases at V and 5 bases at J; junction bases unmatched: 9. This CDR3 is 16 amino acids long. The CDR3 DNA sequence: TGTGCCACCAGCAGAACTTACAGCGCGGGGGACAATGAGCAGTTCTTC. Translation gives CATSRTYSAGDNEQFF.

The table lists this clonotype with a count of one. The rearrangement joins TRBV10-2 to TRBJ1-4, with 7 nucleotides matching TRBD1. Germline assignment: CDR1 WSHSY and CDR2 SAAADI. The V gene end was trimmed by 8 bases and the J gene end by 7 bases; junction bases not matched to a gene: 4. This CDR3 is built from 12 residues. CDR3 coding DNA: TGCGCCAGCCGCGACAGGGTTGAAAAACTGTTTTTT. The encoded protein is CASRDRVEKLFF.

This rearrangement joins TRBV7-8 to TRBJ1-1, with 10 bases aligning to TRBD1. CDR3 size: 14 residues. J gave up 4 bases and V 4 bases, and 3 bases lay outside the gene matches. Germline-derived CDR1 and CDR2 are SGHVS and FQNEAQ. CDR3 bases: TGTGCCAGCAGCTGGACAGGGGGGAGCACTGAAGCTTTCTTT. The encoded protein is CASSWTGGSTEAFF. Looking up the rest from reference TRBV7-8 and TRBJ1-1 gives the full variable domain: GAGVSQSPRYKVAKRGQDVALRCDPISGHVSLFWYQQALGQGPEFLTYFQNEAQLDKSGLPSDRFFAERPEGSVSTLKIQRTQQEDSAVYLCASSWTGGSTEAFFGQGTRLTVV.

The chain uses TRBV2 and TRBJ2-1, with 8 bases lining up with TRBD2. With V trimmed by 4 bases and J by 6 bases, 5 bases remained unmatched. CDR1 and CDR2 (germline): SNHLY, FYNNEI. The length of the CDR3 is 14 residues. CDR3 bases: TGTGCCAGCAGTGCTCAGACTAGCGCCAATGAGCAGTTCTTC. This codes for CASSAQTSANEQFF.

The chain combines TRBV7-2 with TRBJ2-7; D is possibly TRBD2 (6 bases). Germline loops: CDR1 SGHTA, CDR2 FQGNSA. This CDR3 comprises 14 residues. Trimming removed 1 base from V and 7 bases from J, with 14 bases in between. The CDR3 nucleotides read TGTGCCAGCAGCTTAGGGGGGGACTCGAGGGAGCAGTACTTC. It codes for CASSLGGDSREQYF.

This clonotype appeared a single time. The CDR3 region is CASSLGTGQDNEKLFF. CDR3 sequence (DNA): TGTGCCAGCAGCTTAGGAACTGGACAGGATAATGAAAAACTGTTTTTT. The chain recombines TRBV7-9 with TRBJ1-4; 7 bases are shared with TRBD1. The length of the CDR3 is 16 residues. V trimming: 1 base; J trimming: 4 bases; junction bases outside the gene matches: 6. Germline lookup yields CDR1 SEHNR and CDR2 FQNEAQ (reference sequence).

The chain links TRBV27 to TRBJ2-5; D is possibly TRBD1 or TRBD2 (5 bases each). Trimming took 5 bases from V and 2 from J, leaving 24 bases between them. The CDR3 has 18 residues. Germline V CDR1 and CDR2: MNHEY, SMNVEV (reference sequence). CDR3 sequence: CASSPLLRTGRRQETQYF. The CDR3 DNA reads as TGTGCCAGCAGTCCCCTCCTTAGAACAGGAAGGAGGCAAGAGACCCAGTACTTC.

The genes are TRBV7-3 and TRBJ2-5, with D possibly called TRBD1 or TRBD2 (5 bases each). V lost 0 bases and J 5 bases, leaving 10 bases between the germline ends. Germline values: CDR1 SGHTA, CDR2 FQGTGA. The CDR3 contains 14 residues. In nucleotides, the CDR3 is TGTGCCAGCAGCTTAACCCTTTGGGGGGAGACCCAGTACTTC. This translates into CASSLTLWGETQYF.

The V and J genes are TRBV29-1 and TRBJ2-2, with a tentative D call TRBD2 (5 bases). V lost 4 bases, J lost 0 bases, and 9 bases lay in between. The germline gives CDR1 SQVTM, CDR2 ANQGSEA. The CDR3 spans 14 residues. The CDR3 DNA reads TGCAGCGTTGGGGCTAGCACGAACACCGGGGAGCTGTTTTTT. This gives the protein CSVGASTNTGELFF.

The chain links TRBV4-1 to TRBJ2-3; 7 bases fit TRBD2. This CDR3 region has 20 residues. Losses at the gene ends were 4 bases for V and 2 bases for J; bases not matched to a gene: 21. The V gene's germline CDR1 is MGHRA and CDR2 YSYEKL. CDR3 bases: TGCGCCAGCAGCCCCCGCGGGAGTGGGGCGGGCCCGCGGATCACAGATACGCAGTATTTT. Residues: CASSPRGSGAGPRITDTQYF.

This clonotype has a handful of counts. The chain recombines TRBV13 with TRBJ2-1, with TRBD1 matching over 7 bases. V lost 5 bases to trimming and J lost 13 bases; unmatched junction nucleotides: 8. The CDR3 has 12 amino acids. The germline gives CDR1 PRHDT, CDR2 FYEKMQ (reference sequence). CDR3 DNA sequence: TGTGCCAGCAGCCAAAGGGGGCTGGGACAGTTCTTC. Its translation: CASSQRGLGQFF. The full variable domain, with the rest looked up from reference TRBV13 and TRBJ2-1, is AAGVIQSPRHLIKEKRETATLKCYPIPRHDTVYWYQQGPGQDPQFLISFYEKMQSDKGSIPDRFSAQQFSDYHSELNMSSLELGDSALYFCASSQRGLGQFFGPGTRLTVL.

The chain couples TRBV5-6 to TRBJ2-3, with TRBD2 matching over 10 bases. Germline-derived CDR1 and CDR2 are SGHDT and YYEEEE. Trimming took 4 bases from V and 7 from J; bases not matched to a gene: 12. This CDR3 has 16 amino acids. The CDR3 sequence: CASSQRLAGSRNTQYF. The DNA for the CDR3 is TGTGCCAGCAGCCAACGACTAGCGGGCAGCCGAAATACGCAGTATTTT.

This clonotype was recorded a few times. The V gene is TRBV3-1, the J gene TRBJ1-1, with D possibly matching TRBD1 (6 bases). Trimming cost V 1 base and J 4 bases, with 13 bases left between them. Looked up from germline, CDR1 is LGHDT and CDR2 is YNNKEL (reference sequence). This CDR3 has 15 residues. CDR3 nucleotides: TGTGCCAGCAGCCAAGGGACAAGGGGGGTCACTGAAGCTTTCTTT. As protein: CASSQGTRGVTEAFF.